The T cell receptor (beta chain) described here comes from a study of cytomegalovirus exposure and HLA in healthy donors. The CDR3 is 16 amino acids. Germline lookup yields CDR1 SGHDT and CDR2 YYEEEE. V was clipped by 4 bases and J by 4 bases, with 17 bases between them. The table came from immunoSEQ multiplex PCR; TCRdb's copy has only in-frame clones and leaves some out. The repertoire holds 100,000 to 150,000 clones, with about nine tenths as singletons. This receptor was identified in a woman aged 18 to 35 in good health and CMV-seronegative. Material for sequencing was PBMCs. The V gene is TRBV5-6, the J gene TRBJ1-4; D possibly corresponds to TRBD1 (6 bases). The DNA for the CDR3 is TGTGCCAGCAGCCGCGACAGGCGACCTCTTAATGAAAAACTGTTTTTT. Encoded protein: CASSRDRRPLNEKLFF.